The sequence of this TCR beta chain was determined in a study of T cell responses to AZD1222 COVID-19 vaccine (dated by TCRdb to the early 2020s). Some background on the complete study: Because spike-specific TCR depth and breadth did not differ between the two schedules, AZD1222 recipients who got a second dose at roughly 4 weeks were pooled with those who got a second dose at roughly 12 weeks. A total of just over 230 trial participants underwent TCR sequencing, of whom roughly 210 had received two doses of AZD1222 and approximately 25 had received two doses of the MenACWY control vaccine. Trial participants were enrolled by age into subgroups of 18-55, 56-69 and 70-plus years, and roughly 160, 29 and 62 TCR-sequenced participants, respectively, were included in these subgroups.

The CDR3 regions of human TCRbeta chains were analyzed by immunosequencing. Per the original workflow: TCRs in the repertoires were matched against a reference library of SARS-CoV-2-specific TCRs that had been generated with the MIRA antigen-specificity platform. Breadth meant the fraction of unique TCRs that were SARS-CoV-2-associated, whereas depth meant the fraction of total T cells that were SARS-CoV-2-associated. Using the MIRA data, each spike-specific TCR was assigned both to the spike region to which the TCR was reactive and to a CD4 or CD8 class. Log10-transformed breadth and depth values were compared by one-way ANOVA with Sidak's multiple comparisons tests. TCRdb retrieved this table from immuneACCESS and kept in-frame rearrangements only. Not all clones are present; in checked studies, unresolved V genes account for under half, and no reason is known for the remainder. That table is the source of V, J and clone size, and D and trimming were worked out from the DNA. The sample profile shows 130,000 to 150,000 clones; 85% to 95% of them were found once. Of the sample, 1.5% to 2% falls within the top ten clones.

Broader findings and caveats from the paper: Participants were mostly white British and included more females than males, and it was suggested by the authors that clonal diversity may have been underestimated. Conclusions about previously exposed vaccinees were limited because only six or seven AZD1222 recipients were SARS-CoV-2 seropositive at baseline. The vaccine-associated CD4 TCRs covered the entire spike protein, and the dominant responses fell in regions 160-218 and 743-854. In the small 56-69-year group, the increase in depth fell short of significance, most likely because of low power. Because no day 14 peak-response samples were available, the repertoires could be characterized only after the peak T cell response. After two AZD1222 doses, spike-specific TCR breadth and depth were significantly higher than at day 0 and than in MenACWY recipients. Nearly half of unique spike-specific TCRs reportedly recognized epitopes outside regions mutated in the B.1.351 and B.1.1.7 variants.

From the cysteine up to the phenylalanine, the CDR3 has a length of 13 residues. Of all the DNA, just the CDR3 is kept, 39 bases in frame from base 1. Here V drops 5 bases and J drops 10 bases, and the junction holds 5 bases not matched to any gene. Per the publication, the time point label means: baseline before first vaccination. Vaccinee samples came from UK trials COV001 and COV002, including a single-blind randomized controlled phase 2/3 trial of AZD1222 (ChAdOx1 nCoV-19) in healthy adults. For TCRbeta chain sequencing, PBMC samples from trial participants were taken at day 0 and at day 28 after the second dose. As regards this clone: This receptor's antigen is unknown. No much larger clone exists at a distance of one base, and base qualities are not known.

This sample comprised peripheral blood, obtained on day 0 of AZD1222 vaccination. The receptor was derived from an adult in good health. The chain couples TRBV12-3 or TRBV12-4 to TRBJ2-1; TRBD2 lines up with 10 middle nucleotides. The bases are TGTGCCAGCAGTACTAGCGGGATCGACGAGCAGTTCTTC. This codes for CASSTSGIDEQFF.